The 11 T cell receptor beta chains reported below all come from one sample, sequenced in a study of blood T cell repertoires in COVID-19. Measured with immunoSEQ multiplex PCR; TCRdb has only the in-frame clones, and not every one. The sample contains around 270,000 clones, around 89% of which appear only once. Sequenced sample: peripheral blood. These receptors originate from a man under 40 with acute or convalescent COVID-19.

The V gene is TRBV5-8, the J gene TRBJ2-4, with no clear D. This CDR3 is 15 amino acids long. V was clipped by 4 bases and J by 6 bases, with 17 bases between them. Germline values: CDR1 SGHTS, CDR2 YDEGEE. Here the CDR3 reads CASSEPRRSRNIQYF. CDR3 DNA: TGTGCCAGCAGCGAACCTAGGCGATCTAGAAACATTCAGTACTTC.

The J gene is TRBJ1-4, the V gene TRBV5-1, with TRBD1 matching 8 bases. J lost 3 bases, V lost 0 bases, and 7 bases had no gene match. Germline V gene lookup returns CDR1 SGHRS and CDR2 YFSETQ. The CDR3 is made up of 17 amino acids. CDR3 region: CASSLGHQGASNEKLFF. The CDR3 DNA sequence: TGCGCCAGCAGCTTGGGACATCAGGGGGCATCTAATGAAAAACTGTTTTTT.

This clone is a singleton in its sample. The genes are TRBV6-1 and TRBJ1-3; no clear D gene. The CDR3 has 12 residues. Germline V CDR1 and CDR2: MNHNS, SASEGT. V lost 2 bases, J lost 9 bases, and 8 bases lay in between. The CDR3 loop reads CASSEPQITIYF. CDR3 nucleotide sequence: TGTGCCAGCAGTGAACCGCAGATCACCATATATTTT.

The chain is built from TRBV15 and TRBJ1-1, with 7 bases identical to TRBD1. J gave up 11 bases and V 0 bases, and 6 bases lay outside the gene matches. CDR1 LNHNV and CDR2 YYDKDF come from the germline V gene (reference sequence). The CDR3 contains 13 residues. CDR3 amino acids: CATSRDPTGRAFF. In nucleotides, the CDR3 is TGTGCCACCAGCAGAGATCCGACAGGGAGGGCTTTCTTT.

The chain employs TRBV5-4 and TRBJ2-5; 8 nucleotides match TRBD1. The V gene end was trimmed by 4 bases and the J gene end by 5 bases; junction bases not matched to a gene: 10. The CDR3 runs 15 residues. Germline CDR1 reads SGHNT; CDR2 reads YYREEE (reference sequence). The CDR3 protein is CASSRDRTSLETQYF. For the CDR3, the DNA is TGTGCCAGCAGCCGGGACAGGACCTCTTTGGAGACCCAGTACTTC.

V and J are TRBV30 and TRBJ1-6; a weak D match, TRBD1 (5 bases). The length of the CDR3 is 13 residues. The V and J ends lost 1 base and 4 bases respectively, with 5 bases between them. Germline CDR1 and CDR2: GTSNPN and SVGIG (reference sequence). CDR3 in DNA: TGTGCCTGGAGTGAGGGGTATAATTCACCCCTCCACTTT. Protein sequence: CAWSEGYNSPLHF.

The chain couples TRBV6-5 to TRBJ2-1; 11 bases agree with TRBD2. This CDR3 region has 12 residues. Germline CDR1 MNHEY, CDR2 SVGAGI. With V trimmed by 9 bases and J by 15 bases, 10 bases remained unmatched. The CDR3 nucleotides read TGTGCCAGATTGACTAGCGGGGTGTTTGGGTTCTTC. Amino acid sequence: CARLTSGVFGFF.

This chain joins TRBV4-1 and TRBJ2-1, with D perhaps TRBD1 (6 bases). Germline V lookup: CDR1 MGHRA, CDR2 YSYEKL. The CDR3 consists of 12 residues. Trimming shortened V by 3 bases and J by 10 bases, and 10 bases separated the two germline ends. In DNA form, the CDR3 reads TGCGCCAGCAGCCAGTCTGGACAGGAGCAGTTCTTC. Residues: CASSQSGQEQFF.

The CDR3 sequence is CASSHRREGLDTQYF. The DNA of the CDR3 is TGTGCCAGCAGCCATCGGCGGGAGGGCCTCGATACGCAGTATTTT. The chain links TRBV11-3 to TRBJ2-3; 9 positions agree with TRBD2. The CDR3 spans 15 residues. Germline V lookup: CDR1 SGHNT, CDR2 YENEEA. V shed 5 bases and J 6 bases; nucleotides not matched to a gene: 9.

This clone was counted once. Here the CDR3 DNA reads TGTGCCAGCAGCTACTTCGTTAGGCTAGCGGGCCCCTACGAGCAGTACTTC. Its protein product is CASSYFVRLAGPYEQYF. This chain joins TRBV11-2 and TRBJ2-7; TRBD2 matches 8 bases. Germline V lookup: CDR1 SGHAT, CDR2 FQNNGV. CDR3 length: 17 amino acids. The junction had 13 bases not matched to a gene; V was cut back by 4 bases and J by 2 bases.

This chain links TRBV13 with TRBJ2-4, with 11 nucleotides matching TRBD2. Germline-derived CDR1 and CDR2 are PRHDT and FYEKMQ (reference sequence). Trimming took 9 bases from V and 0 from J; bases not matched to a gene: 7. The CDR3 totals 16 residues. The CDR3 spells CASTSGSRKAKNIQYF. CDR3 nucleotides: TGTGCCAGTACTAGCGGGAGCCGGAAAGCCAAAAACATTCAGTACTTC.